Detailed here is one T cell receptor beta chain. This entry comes from a study of breast tumors, draining lymph nodes, adjacent tissues. Germline loops: CDR1 LGHDT, CDR2 YNNKEL (reference sequence). V dropped 5 bases and J dropped 1 base, with 11 bases sitting between them. There are 15 residues in the CDR3. Axillary draining lymph nodes of breast cancer patients supplied the node samples. Each CDR3 protein is one row after TCRdb ran MiXCR on the multiplex PCR reads. The sample contains 150,000 to 200,000 distinct CDR3 sequences, 25% to 40% of which appear only once. This chain joins TRBV3-1 and TRBJ2-2; D is unclear. Sequenced material: axillary lymph node tissue. This receptor was obtained from a female donor with breast cancer. Some clones in this sample may be carry-over from other donors' samples. DNA for the CDR3: TGTGCCAGCAGCAAACCAAAAGTGAACACCGGGGAGCTGTTTTTT. Translation: CASSKPKVNTGELFF.